This TCR beta chain was captured in a study of vaccination and CD4 T cells after COVID-19. Findings and limits, study-wide: Convalescent patients displayed a median about 86% of reactive clones emerging only post-vaccination.

Regarding treatment: approximately 9-day PBMC culture with coronavirus spike peptide pools or control peptides (ViraFEST assay). CD4+ T lymphocytes from the unexposed donor were collected before the COVID-19 pandemic (2011-2018). Using peptide pools, antigen-specific T cells were expanded in ViraFEST before TCRs were sequenced. More than 1.5 million PBMCs were grown per well alongside about 10 IU/ml IL-2 and around 9.6 ug/ml peptide pools. Researchers challenged CD4+ T cells from unexposed donors with SARS-CoV-2 S/N and four cold-coronavirus spikes, cells permitting. Cultured CD4+ T cell DNA underwent sequencing with the Oncomine TCR Beta short-read assay. Genomic DNA was extracted from cultured CD4+ T cells. Each CDR3 protein is one row after TCRdb ran MiXCR on the PCR reads. The sample holds more than 9,500 distinct CDR3 sequences; roughly 35% are singletons and the top ten take approximately 15%.

V lost 5 bases and J 4 bases, leaving 18 bases between the germline ends. Germline lookup yields CDR1 MNHEY and CDR2 SMNVEV (reference sequence). The CDR3 extends over 15 amino acids. This clonotype was observed a handful of times. Its target is not known. Sequenced input: CD4+ T cells from blood, cultured in vitro. This clonotype originated in a human donor in good health. The J gene is TRBJ2-7, the V gene TRBV27, with D hard to call. The CDR3, as DNA: TGTGCCAGCAGTACACCCCGGGTTAACCCTTACGAGCAGTACTTC. This encodes CASSTPRVNPYEQYF.